This TCR beta chain was observed in a study of blood T cell repertoires in COVID-19 (dated by TCRdb to about 2020). Regarding the research as a whole: Collaborator samples came from the United States, Italy and Spain and covered acute and convalescent phases of COVID-19. The material from the prospective study consisted of cDNA or gDNA derived from T cells, B-cell-depleted T cells, or PBMCs. Deeply sampled blood TCRbeta repertoires from subjects exposed to, actively infected with, or recovered from COVID-19 were included in the dataset. A freely available public database, intended as a resource for researchers studying the immune response to SARS-CoV-2, is where the repertoires were released. Samples came from the ongoing ImmuneRACE study (first 160 participants) plus 1,254 subjects from 6 global collaborators. A de-identified subject ID, COVID-19 status, age in years and sex were almost always included in the sample metadata. HLA class I and class II types, where available, came from metadata supplied by the sample provider rather than from assay-based typing.

What the work shows at the level of the full study, not this receptor alone: The quantity of clinical and demographic metadata differed by source and by participant and was supplied without curation.

This clone was observed a handful of times. Its target antigen remains unknown. One base away there is no much larger clone; base qualities are not given. TCRbeta CDR3 regions were amplified from genomic DNA by means of the immunoSEQ Assay, a bias-controlled multiplex PCR. From the authors' description of their analysis: The number of nucleated cells in each sample was estimated by amplification of reference gene primers within the assay. To quantify the absolute abundance of each unique TCRbeta CDR3 rearrangement, sequence reads were collapsed and filtered. For each sample, productive Simpson clonality was calculated by taking the square root of Simpson's diversity index across productive rearrangements. Entries here come from immuneACCESS through TCRdb and include only in-frame sequences with V and J called. Some clones fail to appear in such tables; in the studies checked, an unresolved V gene covers under half of the shortfall, and the cause of the remainder is unknown. That table gives V, J and clone size, and the DNA gave D and trimming. The sample yields around 100,000 clones; roughly 69% were counted once. The top ten clones comprise 5% to 6.5% of the sample.

The collaborating institutions used their own protocols to collect whole blood in K2EDTA tubes. For TCRbeta analysis, collaborators shipped samples as frozen whole blood, isolated PBMCs, or DNA extracted from either of those sample types. For CDR1 and CDR2, the germline V gene (reference sequence) lists LNHDA and SQIVND. V is cut by 3 bases and J by 4 bases, and the space between the germline ends is 7 bases. Taken from cysteine to phenylalanine, the CDR3 has 13 residues. The entry retains the CDR3 DNA only, 39 bases that are in frame from base 1. The chain uses TRBV19 and TRBJ2-1; the D gene is perhaps TRBD2, from 6 matching bases. This TCR derives from a man of 80 years or more with acute or convalescent COVID-19. Sequences were obtained from peripheral blood. The DNA sequence is as follows: TGTGCCAGTAGTATGACTAGTTACAATGAGCAGTTCTTC. Its protein product is CASSMTSYNEQFF.